Reported below is one TCR beta chain. Its antigen is not known. This sample stems from a study of shared clonotypes between healthy human individuals. Whole-study findings and limits: Sequencing of the sorted subsets was shown by rarefaction to be incomplete despite large depth.

Authors' analysis steps: ImmunoSEQ junction-only sequences lacked quality scores, so their filtering differed. Clones were sequenced by immunoSEQ multiplex PCR, and TCRdb holds only the in-frame ones, with some missing. The D gene and trimming were derived from the DNA, and the V and J assignments and clone size from that table. Of 2,500,000 or so clones listed, 85% to 95% are singletons. There are 16 residues in the CDR3. V was cut by 1 base and J by 3 bases, with 16 bases left in between. In germline, CDR1 is MDHEN, CDR2 SYDVKM. This chain links TRBV28 with TRBJ2-7, with D perhaps matching TRBD1 or TRBD2 (5 bases each). The clonotype originates from a young man in good health. Some clones in this sample may be carry-over from other donors' samples. Sequencing was performed on naive CD4+ T cells from PBMCs. Subset noted: CD45RA+ positively selected. CDR3 loop: CASSLSGSMGDYEQYF. The CDR3 nucleotides read TGTGCCAGCAGTTTATCGGGCTCCATGGGGGACTACGAGCAGTACTTC.